Following are 18 T cell receptor beta chains from one sample sequenced in a study of T-cell reconstitution after alpha-beta-depleted transplantation in children. TCRbeta library construction was performed incorporating unique molecular identifiers. TCRdb itself ran the PCR reads through MiXCR, one entry per CDR3 protein. In the table there are 450,000 to 600,000 distinct CDR3 sequences, around 16% of which are singletons. Source: PBMCs from the stem cell graft donor, taken from the stem cell graft. The receptors come from a human donor who donated a stem cell graft to a child with acute lymphoblastic leukemia.

CDR3 loop: CSVGPDNGYTF. For the CDR3, the DNA is TGCAGCGTTGGCCCGGACAATGGCTACACCTTC. This chain uses TRBV29-1 with TRBJ1-2, with D perhaps matching TRBD1 (5 bases). The CDR3 spans 11 residues. V was trimmed by 4 bases and J by 6 bases, leaving 9 bases between them. From germline, CDR1 is SQVTM and CDR2 ANQGSEA.

This clonotype occurred many times. CDR3 sequence reads: CASSSPSGTGENEQFF. The CDR3 DNA follows: TGTGCCAGCAGTTCTCCCTCCGGGACAGGGGAAAATGAGCAGTTCTTC. The chain is built from TRBV12-3 or TRBV12-4 and TRBJ2-1; the match to TRBD1 covers 10 bases. This CDR3 has 16 amino acids. J lost 7 bases, V lost 4 bases, and 10 bases had no gene match.

This clonotype turned up a few times. V is TRBV27 and J is TRBJ2-7; D is uncertain. The V end lost 8 bases, the J end lost 3 bases, and 11 bases lay between the germline ends. This CDR3 spans 12 amino acids. Per the germline V gene, CDR1 is MNHEY and CDR2 is SMNVEV (reference sequence). The CDR3 protein is CASSPKGYEQYF. CDR3 in DNA: TGTGCCAGCTCGCCCAAGGGCTACGAGCAGTACTTC.

The chain is built from TRBV29-1 and TRBJ2-7; the match to TRBD2 covers 8 bases. Germline V gene data show CDR1 as SQVTM and CDR2 as ANQGSEA. The CDR3 contains 14 residues. The V gene end was trimmed by 6 bases and the J gene end by 2 bases; junction bases not matched to a gene: 9. The CDR3 here is CSVPSGSLTYEQYF. CDR3 DNA: TGCAGCGTACCCAGCGGGAGCCTTACCTACGAGCAGTACTTC.

This chain connects TRBV20-1 to TRBJ1-1; 9 bases are shared with TRBD1. CDR3 length: 12 amino acids. Germline V gene sequence: CDR1 DFQATT, CDR2 SNEGSKA (reference sequence). V trimming: 0 bases; J trimming: 11 bases; junction bases outside the gene matches: 4. The CDR3, as DNA: TGCAGTGCTAGAGAGACGACAGGGGGGGCTTTCTTT. This translates into CSARETTGGAFF.

V gene TRBV11-2 combines with J gene TRBJ1-5; D is uncertain. Per the germline V gene, CDR1 is SGHAT and CDR2 is FQNNGV. This CDR3 is built from 13 residues. Trimming cost V 6 bases and J 5 bases, with 11 bases left between them. For the CDR3, the DNA is TGTGCCAGCAGGCTCCGGAGCGATCAGCCCCAGCATTTT. Encoded protein: CASRLRSDQPQHF. The full variable domain, completed using reference TRBV11-2 and TRBJ1-5, is EAGVAQSPRYKIIEKRQSVAFWCNPISGHATLYWYQQILGQGPKLLIQFQNNGVVDDSQLPKDRFSAERLKGVDSTLKIQPAKLEDSAVYLCASRLRSDQPQHFGDGTRLSIL.

The chain has TRBV15 and TRBJ2-3; 9 bases map to TRBD1. There are 19 residues in the CDR3. With V trimmed by 0 bases and J by 3 bases, 13 bases remained unmatched. Germline V gene lookup returns CDR1 LNHNV and CDR2 YYDKDF (reference sequence). The CDR3 nucleotides read TGTGCCACCAGCAGAGAAGGACAGGGGCGCTGGGGGTTTACAGATACGCAGTATTTT. This gives the protein CATSREGQGRWGFTDTQYF.

Here the CDR3 DNA reads TGTGCCAGCAGCCCCGAGAGGGGGCTTTTTAGTGAGCAGTTCTTC. Residues: CASSPERGLFSEQFF. This sequence joins TRBV11-2 and TRBJ2-1; 7 bases agree with TRBD1. Per germline, CDR1 SGHAT and CDR2 FQNNGV. J gave up 9 bases and V 5 bases, and 13 bases lay outside the gene matches. CDR3 length equals 15 residues.

The chain couples TRBV7-6 to TRBJ2-3, with D perhaps matching TRBD2 (5 bases). Trimming took off 3 bases at V and 0 bases at J, with 10 bases between the two ends. CDR3 length: 15 amino acids. CDR1 is SGHVS and CDR2 is FNYEAQ in the germline V gene. CDR3 in DNA: TGTGCCAGCAGCTTCACGGGAAGTAGCACAGATACGCAGTATTTT. As protein: CASSFTGSSTDTQYF. The full variable domain, in which reference TRBV7-6 and TRBJ2-3 provide the parts outside the CDR3, is GAGVSQSPRYKVTKRGQDVALRCDPISGHVSLYWYRQALGQGPEFLTYFNYEAQQDKSGLPNDRFSAERPEGSISTLTIQRTEQRDSAMYRCASSFTGSSTDTQYFGPGTRLTVL.

The chain combines TRBV5-1 with TRBJ1-2; a possible D gene is TRBD1 (6 bases). Germline values: CDR1 SGHRS, CDR2 YFSETQ. The CDR3 runs 17 residues. The germline V and J ends were trimmed by 4 bases and 1 base, with 20 bases remaining between them. CDR3 amino acids: CASSETRDKGGNYGYTF. CDR3 in DNA: TGCGCCAGCAGCGAGACTCGGGACAAGGGGGGTAACTATGGCTACACCTTC.

The chain links TRBV27 to TRBJ1-6, with D possibly being TRBD1 (6 bases). The CDR3 length is 16 residues. V lost 5 bases and J 6 bases, leaving 17 bases between the germline ends. Germline assignment: CDR1 MNHEY and CDR2 SMNVEV (reference sequence). The CDR3 loop is CASSRTVGARNSPLHF. Here the CDR3 DNA reads TGTGCCAGCAGTCGTACGGTGGGGGCGCGTAATTCACCCCTCCACTTT.

This clonotype was seen only a few times. The chain is built from TRBV20-1 and TRBJ1-2; D is perhaps TRBD1 (6 bases). The V gene's germline CDR1 is DFQATT and CDR2 SNEGSKA (reference sequence). V lost 0 bases and J lost 8, with 16 bases in between. The CDR3 sequence is 14 residues long. The CDR3 protein is CSARDAGGSGGYTF. Written as DNA, the CDR3 is TGCAGTGCTAGAGATGCCGGGGGCTCGGGGGGCTACACCTTC.

This clonotype appeared a single time. The chain is built from TRBV18 and TRBJ2-1; D might be TRBD1 (6 bases). CDR3 length: 13 amino acids. Germline-derived CDR1 and CDR2 are KGHSH and LQKENI. Trimming stripped 0 bases from V and 13 bases from J, with 13 bases between. CDR3 sequence reads: CASSPPMGQIQFF. CDR3 bases: TGTGCCAGCTCACCACCTATGGGACAAATTCAGTTCTTC.

This sequence joins TRBV27 and TRBJ2-5, with D perhaps being TRBD1 or TRBD2 (6 bases each). CDR3 length: 15 amino acids. The V end lost 6 bases, the J end lost 10 bases, and 24 bases lay between the germline ends. Germline assignment: CDR1 MNHEY and CDR2 SMNVEV (reference sequence). CDR3 region: CASSLDGQRASGQYF. The DNA for the CDR3 is TGTGCCAGCAGCCTAGACGGACAGCGGGCGAGCGGCCAGTACTTC.

This clonotype was detected a few times. This chain connects TRBV5-6 to TRBJ2-1, with D possibly TRBD2 on 5 matching bases. The CDR3 runs to 13 residues. Trimming cost V 1 base and J 15 bases, with 17 bases left between them. Per the germline V gene, CDR1 is SGHDT and CDR2 is YYEEEE. The CDR3 loop is CASSLWISETRFF. In DNA form, the CDR3 reads TGTGCCAGCAGCTTGTGGATTAGCGAGACTCGGTTCTTC.

This chain connects TRBV5-6 to TRBJ1-2, with 7 bases matching TRBD1. Trimming removed 3 bases from V and 5 bases from J; junction bases left unmatched: 22. Germline-derived CDR1 and CDR2 are SGHDT and YYEEEE. CDR3 length: 19 residues. The CDR3 is CASSSSSRTGSLFRYGYTF. The CDR3 region has the DNA TGTGCCAGCAGCTCCAGCTCGCGGACAGGAAGCCTGTTTAGATATGGCTACACCTTC.

This clonotype has only a few counts. The CDR3: CASSPTTGFRGYGYTF. The CDR3 DNA sequence: TGTGCCAGCAGCCCTACGACGGGGTTCAGGGGTTATGGCTACACCTTC. This chain joins TRBV7-3 and TRBJ1-2; tentative D call: TRBD1 (6 bases). The germline V gene encodes CDR1 SGHTA and CDR2 FQGTGA. The CDR3 extends over 16 amino acids. Trimming shortened V by 5 bases and J by 5 bases, and 21 bases separated the two germline ends.

In this sample, this clonotype turned up a few times. The V gene is TRBV12-3 or TRBV12-4, the J gene TRBJ2-3; no reliable D call. V lost 1 base to trimming and J lost 6 bases, with 8 bases between them. The CDR3 spans 13 residues. CDR3 nucleotides: TGTGCCAGCAGTTTAGGGGTGTGGGATACGCAGTATTTT. Protein sequence: CASSLGVWDTQYF.